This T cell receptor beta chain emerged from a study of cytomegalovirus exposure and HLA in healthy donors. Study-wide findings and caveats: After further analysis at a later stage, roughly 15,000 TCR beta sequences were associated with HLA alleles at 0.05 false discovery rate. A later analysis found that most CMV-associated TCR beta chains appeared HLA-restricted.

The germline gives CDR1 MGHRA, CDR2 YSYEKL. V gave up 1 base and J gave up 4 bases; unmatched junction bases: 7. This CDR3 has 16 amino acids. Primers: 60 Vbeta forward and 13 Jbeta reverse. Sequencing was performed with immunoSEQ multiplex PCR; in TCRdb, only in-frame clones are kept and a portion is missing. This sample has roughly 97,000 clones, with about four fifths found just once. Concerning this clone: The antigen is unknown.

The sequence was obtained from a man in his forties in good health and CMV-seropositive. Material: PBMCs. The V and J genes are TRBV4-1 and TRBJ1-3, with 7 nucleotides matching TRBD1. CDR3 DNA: TGCGCCAGCAGCCAAGGAAAACAGGGGTTGGGAAACACCATATATTTT. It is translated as CASSQGKQGLGNTIYF.